Each of the 18 T cell receptor beta chains below was sequenced from the same sample in a study of identical twins. From the 5' RACE reads, TCRdb called clonotypes with MiXCR, one entry per CDR3 protein. The table has roughly 630,000 distinct CDR3 sequences, about 7.6% seen once. These same records also appear under a second study, on yellow fever vaccine responses in identical twins.

The sequenced material came from PBMCs. The receptors were gathered from a woman younger than 30 in good health.

In its sample, this clonotype was seen a few times. The chain couples TRBV29-1 to TRBJ1-2; possibly TRBD1 for D (6 bases). The germline gives CDR1 SQVTM, CDR2 ANQGSEA. Trimming stripped 7 bases from V and 2 bases from J, with 17 bases between. This CDR3 has 14 residues. The CDR3 reads CSARGHSGNYGYTF. The CDR3 coding sequence is TGCAGCGCGAGGGGACATTCTGGGAACTATGGCTACACCTTC.

This chain uses TRBV19 with TRBJ2-1; 11 bases fit TRBD2. This CDR3 comprises 17 residues. With V trimmed by 7 bases and J by 5 bases, 13 bases remained unmatched. Germline V gene data show CDR1 as LNHDA and CDR2 as SQIVND (reference sequence). The CDR3 bases are TGTGCCAGTACCAAATTAGGACTAGCGGGTGCCCACAATGAGCAGTTCTTC. It translates to CASTKLGLAGAHNEQFF.

There are a few counts of this clonotype. The genes are TRBV20-1 and TRBJ2-7; no definite D call. Per germline, CDR1 DFQATT and CDR2 SNEGSKA (reference sequence). The CDR3 extends over 11 amino acids. The V end was cut by 2 bases, the J end by 5 bases, with 7 bases between. The CDR3 region is CSARYAHEQYV. CDR3 nucleotides: TGCAGTGCTAGATATGCCCACGAGCAGTACGTC.

This sequence joins TRBV27 and TRBJ2-3; D possibly corresponds to TRBD2 (6 bases). The CDR3 is 14 residues long. V was cut by 4 bases and J by 7 bases, with 15 bases left in between. The germline V gene has CDR1 MNHEY and CDR2 SMNVEV (reference sequence). The CDR3 sequence: CASSSPGDRNTQYF. CDR3 coding DNA: TGTGCCAGCAGTTCCCCGGGGGACCGGAATACGCAGTATTTT.

Many counts were recorded for this clonotype. This chain uses TRBV7-9 with TRBJ1-4; D remains ambiguous. In germline, CDR1 is SEHNR, CDR2 FQNEAQ (reference sequence). The V gene lost 6 bases and the J gene lost 5 bases, with 13 bases spanning the gap. CDR3 length: 14 residues. The CDR3 region has the DNA TGTGCCAGCAGACGGAGCAGCCGAAATGAAAAACTGTTTTTT. Translation: CASRRSSRNEKLFF.

This clonotype turned up a few times. The chain links TRBV4-1 to TRBJ2-5, with D possibly matching TRBD1 (7 bases). CDR1 and CDR2 from the germline V gene are MGHRA and YSYEKL. CDR3 size: 16 residues. With 0 bases removed from V and 2 bases from J, the gap between germline ends came to 13 bases. The CDR3 nucleotides are TGCGCCAGCAGCCAAGATTGGGGGGACAGTCAAGAGACCCAGTACTTC. It translates to CASSQDWGDSQETQYF.

The gene calls are TRBV5-1 and TRBJ1-5; TRBD1 matches 7 bases. The CDR3 runs 14 residues. The junction had 5 bases not matched to a gene; V was cut back by 8 bases and J by 0 bases. Germline V CDR1 and CDR2: SGHRS, YFSETQ. This chain's CDR3 is CASRTGLSNQPQHF. CDR3 nucleotides: TGCGCCAGTAGGACAGGCCTTAGCAATCAGCCCCAGCATTTT.

The chain is built from TRBV20-1 and TRBJ2-2, with 8 nucleotides matching TRBD2. The CDR3 sequence is 14 residues long. CDR1 DFQATT and CDR2 SNEGSKA come from the germline V gene (reference sequence). The V gene end was trimmed by 6 bases and the J gene end by 3 bases; junction bases not matched to a gene: 6. CDR3 in DNA: TGCAGTGCATCAAGCGGGAGAGACACCGGGGAGCTGTTTTTT. Its protein product is CSASSGRDTGELFF.

In regard to this clonotype: One end of the junction is discordant with germline, which a read error may explain. The chain links TRBV12-3 or TRBV12-4 to TRBJ2-1, with TRBD2 matching over 16 bases. The CDR3 is made up of 18 amino acids. In DNA form, the CDR3 reads TGTGCCAGCTGTTTAGGAGGGACTAGCGGGGGGGCATACAATGAGCAGTTCTTC. It is translated as CASCLGGTSGGAYNEQFF.

The chain has TRBV5-1 and TRBJ1-1; 9 nucleotides match TRBD1. The germline gives CDR1 SGHRS, CDR2 YFSETQ. The CDR3 consists of 17 residues. With V trimmed by 2 bases and J by 5 bases, 13 bases remained unmatched. CDR3 loop: CASSFMTGGSPWTEAFF. CDR3 DNA: TGCGCCAGCAGCTTTATGACAGGGGGGTCCCCCTGGACTGAAGCTTTCTTT.

The chain couples TRBV20-1 to TRBJ2-2; perhaps TRBD2 as D (5 bases). V shed 5 bases and J shed 4 bases, with 26 bases lying between them. Per the germline V gene, CDR1 is DFQATT and CDR2 is SNEGSKA (reference sequence). The CDR3 totals 18 residues. In nucleotides, the CDR3 is TGCAGTGCTCCTTCCACGGGTCCCGGGAAAAAGAGCACCGGGGAGCTGTTTTTT. It specifies CSAPSTGPGKKSTGELFF.

There are many counts of this clonotype. The V call is TRBV5-1, the J call TRBJ2-1; TRBD2 aligns across 14 bases. V shed 4 bases, J shed 9 bases, and the junction held 9 bases outside the gene matches. Germline lookup yields CDR1 SGHRS and CDR2 YFSETQ. The CDR3 runs 16 residues. CDR3 region: CASSPKTSGGAGEQFF. The CDR3 nucleotides read TGCGCCAGCAGCCCGAAGACTAGCGGGGGGGCTGGTGAGCAGTTCTTC.

The table lists this clonotype with a few counts. This chain connects TRBV7-2 to TRBJ2-3, with TRBD2 matching 7 bases. With V trimmed by 5 bases and J by 7 bases, 15 bases remained unmatched. This CDR3 has 16 amino acids. Germline CDR1 and CDR2: SGHTA and FQGNSA. CDR3 in amino acids: CASSPQGLNIMNTQYF. CDR3 bases: TGTGCCAGCAGCCCCCAGGGACTAAATATCATGAATACGCAGTATTTT.

The rearrangement links TRBV12-3 or TRBV12-4 to TRBJ1-4; 9 bases line up with TRBD1. This CDR3 spans 15 amino acids. Trimming took 6 bases from V and 10 from J; bases not matched to a gene: 12. DNA of the CDR3: TGTGCCAGCAGCTCCGGTGACAGGGGGTCCAGAAAACTGTTTTTT. Protein product: CASSSGDRGSRKLFF.

This clonotype has more than one count but fewer than ten. This chain joins TRBV3-1 and TRBJ2-7; no reliable D call. The CDR3 is 16 residues long. V gave up 1 base and J gave up 1 base, with 14 bases separating them. Per the germline V gene, CDR1 is LGHDT and CDR2 is YNNKEL (reference sequence). DNA of the CDR3: TGTGCCAGCAGCCAAGGACAACTCCTAACATCCTACGAGCAGTACTTC. Protein product: CASSQGQLLTSYEQYF.

This clonotype was seen at least ten times. The chain joins TRBV29-1 to TRBJ2-1, with D perhaps given as TRBD1 or TRBD2 (5 bases each). Germline V gene lookup returns CDR1 SQVTM and CDR2 ANQGSEA. The V gene lost 2 bases and the J gene lost 7 bases, with 24 bases spanning the gap. This CDR3 spans 17 amino acids. The CDR3 sequence is CSVERDPWRSGENEQFF. The CDR3 DNA sequence: TGCAGCGTTGAAAGGGACCCATGGCGGAGTGGGGAGAATGAGCAGTTCTTC.

The table lists this clonotype with a few counts. The rearrangement joins TRBV7-9 to TRBJ2-3; D remains ambiguous. The CDR3 spans 15 residues. V lost 5 bases and J 5 bases, leaving 17 bases between the germline ends. Germline CDR1 is SEHNR and CDR2 is FQNEAQ (reference sequence). In DNA, the CDR3 is TGTGCCAGCAGCCCGACCATCCTACCCGGAGATACGCAGTATTTT. It specifies CASSPTILPGDTQYF.

V usage is TRBV28 and J usage is TRBJ2-5, with 7 bases that match TRBD1. With V trimmed by 6 bases and J by 2 bases, 6 bases remained unmatched. The CDR3 length is 14 residues. The germline CDR1 and CDR2 sequences are MDHEN and SYDVKM. Here the CDR3 reads CASRGTARQETQYF. For the CDR3, the DNA is TGTGCCAGCAGGGGGACAGCCAGACAAGAGACCCAGTACTTC.